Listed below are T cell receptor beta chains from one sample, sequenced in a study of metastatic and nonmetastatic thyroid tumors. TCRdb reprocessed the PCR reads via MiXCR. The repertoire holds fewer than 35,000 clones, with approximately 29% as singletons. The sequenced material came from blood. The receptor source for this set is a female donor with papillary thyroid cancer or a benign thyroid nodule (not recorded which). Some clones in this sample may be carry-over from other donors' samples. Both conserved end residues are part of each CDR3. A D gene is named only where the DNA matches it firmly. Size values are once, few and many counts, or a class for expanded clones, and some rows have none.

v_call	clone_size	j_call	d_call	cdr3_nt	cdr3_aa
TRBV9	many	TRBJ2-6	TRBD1	TGTGCCAGCAGCGTAGGTAGGGGGCGCCTCTCTGGGGCCAACGTCCTGACTTTC	CASSVGRGRLSGANVLTF
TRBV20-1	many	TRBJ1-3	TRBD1	TGCAGTGCTGGGACAGGCCACTCTGGAAACACCATATATTTT	CSAGTGHSGNTIYF
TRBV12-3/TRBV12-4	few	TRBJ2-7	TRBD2	TGTGCCAGCAGTTTCGGACTAGCGGGAGCCGGCCGGGCCTACGAGCAGTACTTC	CASSFGLAGAGRAYEQYF
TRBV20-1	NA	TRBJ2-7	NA	TGCAGTGCCGAGGGAGTAGGGGACGAGCAGTACTTC	CSAEGVGDEQYF
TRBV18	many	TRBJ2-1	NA	TGTGCCAGCTCACTCGGGGCGGTCGGTGGTGAGCAGTTCTTC	CASSLGAVGGEQFF
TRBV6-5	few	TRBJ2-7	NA	TGTGCCAGCAGTTCTCGCGGACAGTCCTACGAGCAGTACTTC	CASSSRGQSYEQYF
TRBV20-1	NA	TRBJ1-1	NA	TGCAGTGCCCCGGGGGGGTTCACTGAAGCTTTCTTT	CSAPGGFTEAFF
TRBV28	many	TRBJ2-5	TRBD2	TGTGCCAGCAGTCGAGGACTAGAGTGGGGGACCCAGTACTTC	CASSRGLEWGTQYF
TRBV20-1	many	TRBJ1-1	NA	TGCAGTGCTAGAGATGGCGAGAGAGCGCACACTGAAGCTTTCTTT	CSARDGERAHTEAFF
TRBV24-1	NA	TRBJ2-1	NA	TGTGCCACTCTAGGGCAAGGGGAGACTATACGGCAGTTCTTC	CATLGQGETIRQFF
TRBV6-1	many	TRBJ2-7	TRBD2	TGTGCCAGCAGCCTAGCGGGAGGCGCCTACGAGCAGTACTTC	CASSLAGGAYEQYF